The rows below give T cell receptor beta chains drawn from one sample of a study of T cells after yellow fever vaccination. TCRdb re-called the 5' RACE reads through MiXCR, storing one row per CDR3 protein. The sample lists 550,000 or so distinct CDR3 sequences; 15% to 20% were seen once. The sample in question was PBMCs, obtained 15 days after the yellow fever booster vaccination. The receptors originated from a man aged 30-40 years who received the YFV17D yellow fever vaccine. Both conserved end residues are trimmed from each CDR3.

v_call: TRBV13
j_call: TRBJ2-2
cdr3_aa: ASSRTPLNTGELF

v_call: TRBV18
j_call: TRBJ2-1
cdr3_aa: ASSPALGSSNEQF

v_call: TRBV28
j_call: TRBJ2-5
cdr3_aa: ASSLFGAGEETQY

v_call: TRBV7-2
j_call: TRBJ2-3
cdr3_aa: ASRLARDPRADTQY

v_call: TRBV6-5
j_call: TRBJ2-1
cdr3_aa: AGGQAGGEQF

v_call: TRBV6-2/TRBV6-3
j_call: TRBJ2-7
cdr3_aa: ASSKSAGGPYEQY

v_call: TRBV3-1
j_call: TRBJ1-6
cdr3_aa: ASSQIQGTPLH

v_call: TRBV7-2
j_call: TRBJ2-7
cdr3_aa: ASSHSSLAGDLYEQY

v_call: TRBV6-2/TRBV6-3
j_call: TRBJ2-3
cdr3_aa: ASTQWFGSQGAVTQY

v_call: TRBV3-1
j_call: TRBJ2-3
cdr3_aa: ASSRLGGADTQY

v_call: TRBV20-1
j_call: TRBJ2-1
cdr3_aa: SASTSGTYNEQF

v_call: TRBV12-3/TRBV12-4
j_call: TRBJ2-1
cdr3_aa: ASTPRTSFNEQF

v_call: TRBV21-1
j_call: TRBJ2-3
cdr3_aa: ASSKTGALTDTQY

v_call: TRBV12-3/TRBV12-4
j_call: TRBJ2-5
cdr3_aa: ASSPAVAETQY

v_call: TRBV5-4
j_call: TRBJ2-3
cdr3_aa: ASRRQGSSTDTQY

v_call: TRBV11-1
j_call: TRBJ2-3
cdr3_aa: ASSSGQGLAGLTDTQY

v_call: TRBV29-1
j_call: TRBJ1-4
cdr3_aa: SVRAEKLF

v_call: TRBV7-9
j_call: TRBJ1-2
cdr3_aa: ASSLGQIYGYT

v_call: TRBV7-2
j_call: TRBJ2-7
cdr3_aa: ASSSGLAASYYEQY

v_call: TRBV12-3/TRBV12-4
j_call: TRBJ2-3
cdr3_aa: ASSLVQGGTDTQY

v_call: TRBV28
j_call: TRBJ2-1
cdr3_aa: ASSFGQGSNEQF

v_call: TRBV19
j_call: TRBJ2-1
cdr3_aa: ASSRDRVSYNEQF

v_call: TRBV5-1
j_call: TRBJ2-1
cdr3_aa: ASSSLSHEQF

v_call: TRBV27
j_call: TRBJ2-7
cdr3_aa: ASKPKETSGRPVSYEQY

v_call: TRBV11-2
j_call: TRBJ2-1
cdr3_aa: ASSLVPGGRIGEQF

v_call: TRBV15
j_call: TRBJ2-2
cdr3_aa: ATGRASNTGELF

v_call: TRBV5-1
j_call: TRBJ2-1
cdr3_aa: ASSLSTSGRSDEQF

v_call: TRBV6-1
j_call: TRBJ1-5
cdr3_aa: ASSGPGSNQPQH

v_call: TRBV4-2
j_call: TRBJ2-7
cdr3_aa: ASSQDRLAGSVSSYEQY

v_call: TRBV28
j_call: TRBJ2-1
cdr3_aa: ASSSVRTFEQF

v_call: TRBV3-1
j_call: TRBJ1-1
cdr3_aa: ASSQALRGAF

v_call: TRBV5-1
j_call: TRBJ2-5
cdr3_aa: ASRPDGTGEETQY

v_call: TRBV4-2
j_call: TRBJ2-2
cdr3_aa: ASSQLGRGTTNTGELF

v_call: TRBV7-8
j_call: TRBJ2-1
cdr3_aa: ASSSLPGTGSEQF

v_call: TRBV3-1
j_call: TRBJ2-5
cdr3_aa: ASSPGGNKETQY

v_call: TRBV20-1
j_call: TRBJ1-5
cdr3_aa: SANAHFQGNQPQH

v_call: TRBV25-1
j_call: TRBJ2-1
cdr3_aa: ASSDRRNEQF

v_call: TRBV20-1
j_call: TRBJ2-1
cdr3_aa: SASILSGAGPKNEQF

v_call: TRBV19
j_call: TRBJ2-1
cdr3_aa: ASSINPNEQF

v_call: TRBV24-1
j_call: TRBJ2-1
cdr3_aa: ATSQRNYNEQF

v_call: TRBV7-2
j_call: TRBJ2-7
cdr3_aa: ASSYRQNRREYEQY

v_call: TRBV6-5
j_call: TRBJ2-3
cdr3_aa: ASSYGIAGGISTDTQY

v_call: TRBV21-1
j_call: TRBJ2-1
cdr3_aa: ASSYPGGQTSSYNEQF

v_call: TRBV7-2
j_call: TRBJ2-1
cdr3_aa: ASSVARGVLNEQF

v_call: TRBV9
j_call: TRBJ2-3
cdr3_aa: ASSVTLHTDTQY

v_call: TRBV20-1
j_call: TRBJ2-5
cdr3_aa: SARELRQQETQY

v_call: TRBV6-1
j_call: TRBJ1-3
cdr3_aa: ASRTDGNTIY

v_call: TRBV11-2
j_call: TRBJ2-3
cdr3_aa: ASIDSERSSTDTQY

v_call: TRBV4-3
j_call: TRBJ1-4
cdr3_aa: ASSQVTENEKLF

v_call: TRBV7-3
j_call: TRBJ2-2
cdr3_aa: ASSANRGYTGELF

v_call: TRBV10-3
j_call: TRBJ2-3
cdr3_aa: AISESSADTQY

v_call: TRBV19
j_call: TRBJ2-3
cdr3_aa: ASRVAGADTQY

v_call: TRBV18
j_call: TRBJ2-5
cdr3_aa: ASSPPARIQETQY

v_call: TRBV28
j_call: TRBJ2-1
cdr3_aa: ASSPSGNAYNEQF

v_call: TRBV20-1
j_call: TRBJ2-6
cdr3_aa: SAGFGSGANVLT